This T cell receptor (beta chain) is drawn from a study of blood T cell repertoires in COVID-19. Study summary: The cDNA or gDNA used as material had been derived from T cells, B-cell-depleted T cells, or PBMCs.

Some clones are missing from TCRdb's copy, which holds only in-frame ones; the method was immunoSEQ multiplex PCR. The table lists a few hundred thousand clones, 89% of them singletons. In germline, CDR1 is KGHSH, CDR2 LQKENI. This CDR3 region has 19 residues. The V end was cut by 6 bases, the J end by 6 bases, with 30 bases between. This TCR derives from a middle-aged woman who had recovered from COVID-19. This sequence joins TRBV18 and TRBJ2-4; possibly TRBD2 for D (5 bases). The source material was peripheral blood. CDR3 nucleotides: TGTGCCAGCTCGCCCCTTGCCGAACTTAGTGGACTCCGCTTAAACATTCAGTACTTC. This gives the protein CASSPLAELSGLRLNIQYF.